Listed below are T cell receptor beta chains from one sample, sequenced in a study of early stage breast cancer tumors. The data were produced by immunoSEQ multiplex PCR, yet TCRdb's version contains in-frame clones alone and is incomplete. The data show some 19,000 clones, with about 75% seen just once and around a quarter held by the top ten. The sample consisted of blood. The receptors were sampled from a person between 55 and 70 years old with breast cancer. Each CDR3 is given with its conserved first and last residue. The D gene is left open where the match is weak. Only part of the rows carry a size: once, few, many, or a class if the clone is expanded.

TRBD1	.	TRBV6-1	TRBJ2-2	TGTGCCAGCGACAGGGGGAACACCGGGGAGCTGTTTTTT	CASDRGNTGELFF
.	.	TRBV15	TRBJ2-7	TGTGCCACCAGCCAAGGGCAGGTGAGCTCCTACGAGCAGTACTTC	CATSQGQVSSYEQYF
.	.	TRBV11-3	TRBJ2-7	TGTGCCAGCAGCTTAGATCAGGGGTTATACTACGAGCAGTACTTC	CASSLDQGLYYEQYF
.	.	TRBV27	TRBJ2-4	TGTGCCAGCAGCACCTGGGACCGGGGAAACATTCAGTACTTC	CASSTWDRGNIQYF
.	few	TRBV2	TRBJ2-7	TGTGCCAGCAGCCCTATGGAGGGCTACGAGCAGTACTTC	CASSPMEGYEQYF
.	.	TRBV7-9	TRBJ1-2	TGTGCCAGCAGCTTATATACGGCCGCCTATGGCTACACCTTC	CASSLYTAAYGYTF
.	few	TRBV4-2	TRBJ2-2	TGTGCCAGCAGCCAAGAAGGCGGGAACACCGGGGAGCTGTTTTTT	CASSQEGGNTGELFF
TRBD2	few	TRBV19	TRBJ2-1	TGTGCCAGTAGTACGGGACTAGGTTATGAGCAGTTCTTC	CASSTGLGYEQFF
.	.	TRBV4-1	TRBJ2-2	TGCGCCAGCAGCCAGGACCTCAGTCCGGGCCGATCCACCGGGGAGCTGTTTTTT	CASSQDLSPGRSTGELFF
.	once	TRBV27	TRBJ2-7	TGTGCCAGCAGTTCGCTCACCGGGGCCTACGAGCAGTACTTC	CASSSLTGAYEQYF
.	few	TRBV25-1	TRBJ1-2	TGTGCCAGCAGTGAAGTCGTTAGTGAATATGGCTACACCTTC	CASSEVVSEYGYTF
.	.	TRBV6-5	TRBJ1-3	TGTGCCAGCAGTTCCCTGGGGGCCATATATTTT	CASSSLGAIYF
.	.	TRBV6-1	TRBJ2-1	TGTGCCAGCAGTGAACGAGGGGGACATTCCAACAATGAGCAGTTCTTC	CASSERGGHSNNEQFF
.	medium-sized	TRBV29-1	TRBJ2-2	TGCAGCGTCATGAACACCGGGGAGCTGTTTTTT	CSVMNTGELFF
TRBD2	.	TRBV7-7	TRBJ2-2	TGTGCTAGCAGCCCGTACCCCTCCAGCGGGAGGGCCTGGGGCGGGGAGCTGTTTTTT	CASSPYPSSGRAWGGELFF
TRBD2	.	TRBV10-3	TRBJ2-1	TGTGCCATCTGGGGTAGCGGGCCCTACAATGAGCAGTTCTTC	CAIWGSGPYNEQFF
.	.	TRBV19	TRBJ1-2	TGTGCCAGTAGTACCAGCCGGGACGCCTCGTGGGGTGGCTACACCTTC	CASSTSRDASWGGYTF
.	.	TRBV7-3	TRBJ2-1	TGTGCCAGCAGCTTAATTTCAGGGGACAATGAGCAGTTCTTC	CASSLISGDNEQFF
.	.	TRBV11-2	TRBJ2-6	TGTGCCAGCAGCCTCAGGAGAGGGACTGGGGCCAACGTCCTGACTTTC	CASSLRRGTGANVLTF
.	once	TRBV9	TRBJ2-7	TGTGCCAGCAGCGTAGATCACCTCTCCTACGAGCAGTACTTC	CASSVDHLSYEQYF
TRBD2	.	TRBV7-3	TRBJ2-1	TGTGCCAGCAGCCGTACCCCGGGACTAGCGGGGGGGCTAGATGAGCAGTTCTTC	CASSRTPGLAGGLDEQFF
.	.	TRBV19	TRBJ2-6	TGTGCCAGTAGTATAGAGATTTCCCGGGGAGGGGCCAACGTCCTGACTTTC	CASSIEISRGGANVLTF
.	.	TRBV12-2	TRBJ2-7	TGTGCAAGTCGGGACAGGGGTCTATGGGAGCAGTACTTC	CASRDRGLWEQYF
TRBD2	.	TRBV29-1	TRBJ2-1	TGCAGCGTCGGGACTAGCGGGGGGCCCCTCGATGAGCAGTTCTTC	CSVGTSGGPLDEQFF
.	once	TRBV19	TRBJ2-5	TGTGCCAGTAGTATCCTCGGGGGAACACGAACCCAGTACTTC	CASSILGGTRTQYF
.	.	TRBV9	TRBJ1-4	TGTGCCAGCAGCGGCACATCTAATGAAAAACTGTTTTTT	CASSGTSNEKLFF
.	once	TRBV6-5	TRBJ2-7	TGTGCCACCAGCTTTGCGGGGGCGACCTACGAGCAGTACTTC	CATSFAGATYEQYF
.	.	TRBV25-1	TRBJ2-3	TGTGCCAGCAGTGAATATAAGCAAGATACGCAGTATTTT	CASSEYKQDTQYF
.	few	TRBV2	TRBJ1-1	TGTGCCAGCAGTGGCCAGGGGAGCTACACTGAAGCTTTCTTT	CASSGQGSYTEAFF
.	few	TRBV19	TRBJ2-4	TGTGCCAGTAGTATAGGGACAAACATTCAGTACTTC	CASSIGTNIQYF
.	.	TRBV30	TRBJ2-7	TGTGCCTGGAGGTATTCCTACTACGAGCAGTACTTC	CAWRYSYYEQYF
TRBD2	.	TRBV7-8	TRBJ2-7	TGTGCCAGCACCTATCTATTCGGGGGGAGTTCCTACGAGCAGTACTTC	CASTYLFGGSSYEQYF
.	.	TRBV5-1	TRBJ2-3	TGCGCCAGCAGCTTGGCCGGCAGCCGCACAGATACGCAGTATTTT	CASSLAGSRTDTQYF
.	.	TRBV2	TRBJ2-4	TGTGCCAGCACTCGCGAAGGGGTCTCGGGCCCAATTCAGTACTTC	CASTREGVSGPIQYF
.	once	TRBV7-2	TRBJ2-7	TGTGCCAGCAGCCAGACTACCTACGAGCAGTACTTC	CASSQTTYEQYF
.	.	TRBV4-2	TRBJ2-2	TGTGCCAGCAGCAACAGAGGGGCTAGCAGAGACACCGGGGAGCTGTTTTTT	CASSNRGASRDTGELFF
.	.	TRBV5-1	TRBJ2-2	TGCGCCAGCAGCTTGGGGCGCCTACAAGGAGTCGGGGAGCTGTTTTTT	CASSLGRLQGVGELFF
.	.	TRBV2	TRBJ2-7	TGTGCCAGCAGCCTTTCAGGGGCGGACGAGCAGTACTTC	CASSLSGADEQYF
.	.	TRBV5-1	TRBJ2-5	TGCGCCAGCAGCTTGTCGGGGGAAGAGACCCAGTACTTC	CASSLSGEETQYF
TRBD2	once	TRBV11-3	TRBJ2-3	TGTGCCAGCAGCTTAGATCCGACTAGCAGAGATACGCAGTATTTT	CASSLDPTSRDTQYF
.	.	TRBV5-6	TRBJ1-1	TGTGCCAGCAGCTGGGGGGGGGAAGCTTTCTTT	CASSWGGEAFF
.	.	TRBV11-3	TRBJ2-1	TGTGCCAGCAGCTTACCCGGGTCTGGTGAGCAGTTCTTC	CASSLPGSGEQFF
TRBD2	.	TRBV29-1	TRBJ2-5	TGCAGCGTTGCAGGAGCGGGGGGTAGGGCCCAGTACTTC	CSVAGAGGRAQYF
TRBD2	.	TRBV19	TRBJ2-7	TGTGCCAGTAGAACAGGACTAGCGGGAACCTACGAGCAGTACTTC	CASRTGLAGTYEQYF
TRBD1	few	TRBV30	TRBJ1-2	TGTGCCTGGGGACAGGGCTATGGCTACACCTTC	CAWGQGYGYTF
.	.	TRBV7-9	TRBJ2-3	TGTGCCAGCAGCTTACAGGGGGGGGCAGATACGCAGTATTTT	CASSLQGGADTQYF
.	few	TRBV4-2	TRBJ1-2	TGTGCCAGCAGCCAAGAAAGGGGCTGGGGCTATGGCTACACCTTC	CASSQERGWGYGYTF
.	.	TRBV25-1	TRBJ1-5	TGTGCCACCCTCTCCCGACAGACCCTTAGCAATCAGCCCCAGCATTTT	CATLSRQTLSNQPQHF
.	few	TRBV6-6	TRBJ2-5	TGTGCCAGCCGGACTCCGTCGGAGACCCAGTACTTC	CASRTPSETQYF
.	.	TRBV29-1	TRBJ1-1	TGCAGCGCCACCGGGTCAAACACTGAAGCTTTCTTT	CSATGSNTEAFF
.	few	TRBV27	TRBJ2-5	TGTGCCAGCAGTTTAGCAGGGTCTCAAGAGACCCAGTACTTC	CASSLAGSQETQYF
.	.	TRBV20-1	TRBJ1-1	TGCAGTGCTCCTCAGGGGCCTGAAGCTTTCTTT	CSAPQGPEAFF
.	.	TRBV2	TRBJ1-5	TGTGCCAGCAGATGGAGACAGGAGAGGAATCAGCCCCAGCATTTT	CASRWRQERNQPQHF